This T cell receptor (beta chain) was found in a study of blood T cell repertoires in COVID-19 (dated by TCRdb to 2018 to 2020). Background for the entire study: Samples from collaborators originated in the United States, Italy and Spain and spanned both the acute and convalescent phases of COVID-19. The material from the prospective study consisted of cDNA or gDNA derived from T cells, B-cell-depleted T cells, or PBMCs. Deeply sampled blood TCRbeta repertoires from subjects exposed to, actively infected with, or recovered from COVID-19 were included in the dataset. A freely available public database, intended as a resource for researchers studying the immune response to SARS-CoV-2, is where the repertoires were released. Samples were obtained from the ongoing ImmuneRACE study (first 160 participants) and from 1,000 to 1,500 subjects provided by 6 global collaborators. Nearly every sample came with metadata listing a de-identified subject ID, COVID-19 status, age in years and sex. Where available, HLA class I and class II types were obtained from metadata supplied by the sample provider rather than from assay-based typing.

In Seattle, one collaborating source enrolled patients while the infection was active and tracked those patients longitudinally over the course of disease. The collaborating institutions used their own protocols to collect whole blood in K2EDTA tubes. For TCRbeta analysis, collaborators shipped samples in one of three forms: frozen whole blood, isolated PBMCs, or DNA extracted from either of those sample types. What the research found in general, with its limitations: The quantity of clinical and demographic metadata differed by source and by participant and was supplied without curation.

About this clone: Its antigen target is currently unknown. No much larger clone is present one base from it, and per-base qualities are unavailable.

The immunoSEQ Assay, a bias-controlled multiplex PCR, was used to amplify TCRbeta CDR3 regions from genomic DNA. On the authors' methods: The number of nucleated cells in each sample was estimated from the amplification of reference gene primers within the assay. To quantify the absolute abundance of each unique TCRbeta CDR3 rearrangement, sequence reads were collapsed and filtered. For each sample, productive Simpson clonality was calculated by taking the square root of Simpson's diversity index across productive rearrangements. Sourced from immuneACCESS, this table was stored by TCRdb with only in-frame sequences that have V and J called. A share of the clones is absent; for the studies checked, an unresolved V gene accounts for under half, and the remainder has no known explanation. D and trimming come from the DNA, and the V and J calls and clone size come from that table. This sample has 200,000 to 250,000 clones in its table, and roughly 85% of those were observed once. Approximately 5.1% of the sample lies in the top ten.

Spanning cysteine to phenylalanine, the CDR3 consists of 16 amino acids. Only the CDR3 DNA is retained, 48 bases long and in frame from the first base. The germline V gene supplies CDR1 MDHEN and CDR2 SYDVKM. V loses 6 bases, J loses 4 bases, and the germline ends lie 21 bases apart. This receptor was obtained from a middle-aged man with COVID-19, enrolled during active disease. Source material: peripheral blood. The chain links TRBV28 with TRBJ1-1; the D region possibly corresponds to TRBD1 (5 bases align). The nucleotide sequence is given as TGTGCCAGCAGACACAATCTGGGGCTGCGTCGCACTGAAGCTTTCTTT. It is translated as CASRHNLGLRRTEAFF. Joined to the reference TRBV28 and TRBJ1-1 proteins, this CDR3 gives the full variable domain: DVKVTQSSRYLVKRTGEKVFLECVQDMDHENMFWYRQDPGLGLRLIYFSYDVKMKEKGDIPEGYSVSREKKERFSLILESASTNQTSMYLCASRHNLGLRRTEAFFGQGTRLTVV.